Each of the 20 T cell receptor beta chains below was sequenced from the same sample in a study of cytomegalovirus exposure and HLA in healthy donors. A multiplex PCR was run with 60 Vbeta primers and 13 Jbeta primers. Profiled with immunoSEQ multiplex PCR; TCRdb holds only in-frame clones, not every one. Of about 140,000 clones listed, about 80% are singletons. Sequenced input: PBMCs. The receptor set was obtained from a man aged 25 to 40 in good health and CMV-seronegative.

The V call is TRBV15, the J call TRBJ2-3, with D perhaps TRBD2 (6 bases). With 0 bases removed from V and 0 bases from J, the gap between germline ends came to 7 bases. The germline V gene encodes CDR1 LNHNV and CDR2 YYDKDF (reference sequence). The CDR3 runs to 15 residues. CDR3 in amino acids: CATSRDRGSTDTQYF. For the CDR3, the DNA is TGTGCCACCAGCAGAGATCGGGGGAGCACAGATACGCAGTATTTT.

This chain connects TRBV7-6 to TRBJ1-1, with unresolved D. There are 14 residues in the CDR3. Germline lookup yields CDR1 SGHVS and CDR2 FNYEAQ. The ends were cut back, 1 base at V and 3 bases at J, with 9 bases in the middle. The CDR3 nucleotides read TGTGCCAGCAGCTTAGGGAGTGAGTACACTGAAGCTTTCTTT. This sequence encodes CASSLGSEYTEAFF.

This chain links TRBV7-2 with TRBJ2-5, with TRBD2 matching over 7 bases. In germline, CDR1 is SGHTA, CDR2 FQGNSA. The CDR3 totals 14 residues. The ends lost 7 bases at V and 1 base at J; junction bases unmatched: 6. CDR3 in DNA: TGTGCCAGCAACCTAGCGGCTCTCCAAGAGACCCAGTACTTC. This gives the protein CASNLAALQETQYF. The whole variable domain, remainder taken from reference TRBV7-2 and TRBJ2-5, is GAGVSQSPSNKVTEKGKDVELRCDPISGHTALYWYRQSLGQGLEFLIYFQGNSAPDKSGLPSDRFSAERTGGSVSTLTIQRTQQEDSAVYLCASNLAALQETQYFGPGTRLLVL.

This clone was seen only once. This rearrangement joins TRBV4-3 to TRBJ2-7; D not resolved. This CDR3 contains 13 residues. Trimming pared 0 bases from V and 6 bases from J, leaving 9 bases between. Germline V gene lookup returns CDR1 LGHNA and CDR2 YSLEER. The CDR3 reads CASSQEGLGEQYF. The CDR3 DNA sequence: TGCGCCAGCAGCCAAGAAGGCCTAGGCGAGCAGTACTTC.

The chain combines TRBV2 with TRBJ2-5; 8 nucleotides agree with TRBD1. The J call is in doubt because the DNA end fits TRBJ2-7 better. The germline gives CDR1 SNHLY, CDR2 FYNNEI. The CDR3 is 15 amino acids. DNA of the CDR3: TGTGCCAGCAAACAGGACAGGGTGACCTCCTACGAGCAGTACTTC. The encoded protein is CASKQDRVTSYEQYF.

J is TRBJ1-4 and V is TRBV28; 9 nucleotides line up with TRBD1. Per the germline V gene, CDR1 is MDHEN and CDR2 is SYDVKM. CDR3 size: 16 residues. With V trimmed by 4 bases and J by 7 bases, 10 bases remained unmatched. CDR3 in amino acids: CASSSPGTGSLEKLFF. The CDR3 DNA reads TGTGCCAGCAGTTCCCCTGGGACAGGGAGTCTTGAAAAACTGTTTTTT.

The rearrangement uses TRBV5-6 and TRBJ2-2, with TRBD1 as a possible D gene (6 bases). CDR3 length: 15 amino acids. Germline V gene sequence: CDR1 SGHDT, CDR2 YYEEEE. The V end lost 0 bases, the J end lost 4 bases, and 10 bases lay between the germline ends. For the CDR3, the DNA is TGTGCCAGCAGCTTGGGTAGAGGGGGCACCGGGGAGCTGTTTTTT. This codes for CASSLGRGGTGELFF. Filled out from reference TRBV5-6 and TRBJ2-2, the complete variable domain reads DAGVTQSPTHLIKTRGQQVTLRCSPKSGHDTVSWYQQALGQGPQFIFQYYEEEERQRGNFPDRFSGHQFPNYSSELNVNALLLGDSALYLCASSLGRGGTGELFFGEGSRLTVL.

A note on this clone: Its ends do not fully match the called genes, so a read error is possible. The chain is built from TRBV9 and TRBJ1-1; weak D call: TRBD1 (5 bases). In germline, CDR1 is SGDLS, CDR2 YYNGEE. The CDR3 length is 14 residues. This chain's CDR3 is CASSVGGGGTEASF. CDR3 sequence (DNA): TGTGCCAGCAGCGTAGGCGGGGGAGGCACTGAAGCTTCCTTT.

The gene calls are TRBV2 and TRBJ2-7, with 10 bases aligning to TRBD1. The CDR3 has 15 amino acids. Germline CDR1 reads SNHLY; CDR2 reads FYNNEI. Trimming removed 6 bases from V and 3 bases from J; junction bases left unmatched: 8. CDR3 DNA sequence: TGTGCCAGCAGGGATTGGGACAGGGGAAACTACGAGCAGTACTTC. This sequence encodes CASRDWDRGNYEQYF.

This clone was detected a few times. This sequence joins TRBV5-6 and TRBJ2-7; 10 bases align to TRBD1. CDR1 and CDR2 (germline): SGHDT, YYEEEE. The CDR3 covers 15 residues. V dropped 0 bases and J dropped 6; count of bases not matched to a gene: 6. The chain's CDR3 is CASSLVGTGVSEQYF. CDR3 nucleotides: TGTGCCAGCAGCTTGGTGGGGACAGGGGTATCCGAGCAGTACTTC.

This clone has more than one count but fewer than ten. The rearrangement joins TRBV28 to TRBJ1-5; 7 bases align to TRBD1. Losses at the gene ends were 5 bases for V and 2 bases for J; bases not matched to a gene: 6. The CDR3 spans 15 residues. In germline, CDR1 is MDHEN, CDR2 SYDVKM. This CDR3 is CASSAQGGGNQPQHF. The CDR3 bases are TGTGCCAGCAGTGCCCAGGGGGGTGGCAATCAGCCCCAGCATTTT.

Details on this clone: One end of the junction is discordant with germline, which a read error may explain. The rearrangement joins TRBV7-9 to TRBJ2-2; possibly TRBD1 for D (5 bases). This CDR3 has 14 amino acids. CDR1 and CDR2 from the germline V gene are SEHNR and FQNEAQ (reference sequence). The CDR3 sequence: CSSSLGGATGELFF. CDR3 coding DNA: TGTTCCAGCAGCTTAGGTGGGGCTACCGGGGAGCTGTTTTTT.

This chain uses TRBV5-4 with TRBJ1-4; 7 bases line up with TRBD1. This CDR3 spans 16 amino acids. Germline loops: CDR1 SGHNT, CDR2 YYREEE (reference sequence). V gave up 4 bases and J gave up 5 bases; unmatched junction bases: 11. In nucleotides, the CDR3 is TGTGCCAGCAGCCCGGAAGGGGGGACAGTCAATGAAAAACTGTTTTTT. As protein: CASSPEGGTVNEKLFF.

The chain uses TRBV9 and TRBJ1-1; perhaps TRBD1 as D (6 bases). Per germline, CDR1 SGDLS and CDR2 YYNGEE. CDR3 length equals 14 residues. Trimming pared 8 bases from V and 4 bases from J, leaving 18 bases between. DNA of the CDR3: TGTGCCAGTACCTTGGGGGCTTGGAGCACTGAAGCTTTCTTT. Translating it yields CASTLGAWSTEAFF.

The chain links TRBV10-3 to TRBJ2-3, with D possibly matching TRBD1 (5 bases). Per the germline V gene, CDR1 is ENHRY and CDR2 is SYGVKD. Trimming pared 3 bases from V and 2 bases from J, leaving 6 bases between. This CDR3 is 13 amino acids long. The CDR3 protein is CAISEGDTDTQYF. CDR3 DNA sequence: TGTGCCATCAGTGAAGGGGACACAGATACGCAGTATTTT.

CDR3 in amino acids: CASSKEAGGTEAFF. CDR3 DNA sequence: TGTGCCAGCAGCAAAGAGGCGGGTGGCACTGAAGCTTTCTTT. The J gene is TRBJ1-1, the V gene TRBV7-9; D is uncertain. V gave up 5 bases and J gave up 4 bases, with 14 bases separating them. Looked up from germline, CDR1 is SEHNR and CDR2 is FQNEAQ (reference sequence). This CDR3 region has 14 residues. Full variable domain (missing parts from reference TRBV7-9 and TRBJ1-1): DTGVSQNPRHKITKRGQNVTFRCDPISEHNRLYWYRQTLGQGPEFLTYFQNEAQLEKSRLLSDRFSAERPKGSFSTLEIQRTEQGDSAMYLCASSKEAGGTEAFFGQGTRLTVV.

The genes are TRBV19 and TRBJ2-1, with D tentatively TRBD2 (6 bases). Looked up from germline, CDR1 is LNHDA and CDR2 is SQIVND (reference sequence). The CDR3 totals 15 residues. V lost 5 bases and J 4 bases, leaving 15 bases between the germline ends. The CDR3 sequence is CASSFSWGLYNEQFF. The CDR3 DNA sequence: TGTGCCAGTAGTTTCTCATGGGGACTTTACAATGAGCAGTTCTTC.

V gene TRBV10-3 combines with J gene TRBJ2-3; D perhaps matches TRBD2 (5 bases). Germline-derived CDR1 and CDR2 are ENHRY and SYGVKD. CDR3 length equals 13 residues. V was clipped by 11 bases and J by 2 bases, with 14 bases between them. CDR3 in DNA: TGTGCCGCAGGAGCCGGGAACACAGATACGCAGTATTTT. Its translation: CAAGAGNTDTQYF.

The count of this clone is one. The gene calls are TRBV7-2 and TRBJ1-3; possible D gene TRBD1, 6 bases. CDR1 is SGHTA, CDR2 FQGNSA, per germline. The CDR3 consists of 15 residues. Trimming removed 6 bases from V and 0 bases from J, with 12 bases in between. The CDR3 DNA reads as TGTGCCAGCAGTCCAGACAGGCGCTCTGGAAACACCATATATTTT. It codes for CASSPDRRSGNTIYF.

J is TRBJ1-2 and V is TRBV14; no definite D call. V was shortened by 4 bases and J by 3 bases, with 9 bases between the two germline ends. The germline V gene encodes CDR1 SGHDN and CDR2 FVKESK. This CDR3 contains 13 residues. The CDR3 sequence: CASSPDLDYGYTF. The CDR3 nucleotides are TGTGCCAGCAGCCCAGATCTCGACTATGGCTACACCTTC. Using reference TRBV14 and TRBJ1-2 for the parts outside the CDR3, the full variable domain is EAGVTQFPSHSVIEKGQTVTLRCDPISGHDNLYWYRRVMGKEIKFLLHFVKESKQDESGMPNNRFLAERTGGTYSTLKVQPAELEDSGVYFCASSPDLDYGYTFGSGTRLTVV.